This record concerns one T cell receptor beta chain sequence. What it binds is not known. This sample is part of a study of CD8 T cells in ankylosing spondylitis. Study outcomes and limitations: Ankylosing spondylitis blood appeared to carry a characteristic TCR beta motif of roughly 8 highly homologous variants.

MiXCR was run by TCRdb on the 5' RACE reads, yielding one entry per CDR3 protein. This sample carries roughly 670,000 distinct CDR3 sequences, over 15% of them seen once, and the ten largest clones take over 15%. What was sequenced was blood, either unsorted or a sorted T cell fraction (not recorded which). The source of this sequence is a male donor with ankylosing spondylitis.

The CDR3 here is CASRQTGTGGYEQYF. In nucleotides, the CDR3 is TGCGCCAGCAGGCAGACCGGGACAGGGGGATACGAGCAGTACTTC. This sequence joins TRBV4-1 and TRBJ2-7, with 11 bases fitting TRBD1. Losses at the gene ends were 6 bases for V and 4 bases for J; bases not matched to a gene: 8. The length of the CDR3 is 15 residues. Germline V gene lookup returns CDR1 MGHRA and CDR2 YSYEKL.